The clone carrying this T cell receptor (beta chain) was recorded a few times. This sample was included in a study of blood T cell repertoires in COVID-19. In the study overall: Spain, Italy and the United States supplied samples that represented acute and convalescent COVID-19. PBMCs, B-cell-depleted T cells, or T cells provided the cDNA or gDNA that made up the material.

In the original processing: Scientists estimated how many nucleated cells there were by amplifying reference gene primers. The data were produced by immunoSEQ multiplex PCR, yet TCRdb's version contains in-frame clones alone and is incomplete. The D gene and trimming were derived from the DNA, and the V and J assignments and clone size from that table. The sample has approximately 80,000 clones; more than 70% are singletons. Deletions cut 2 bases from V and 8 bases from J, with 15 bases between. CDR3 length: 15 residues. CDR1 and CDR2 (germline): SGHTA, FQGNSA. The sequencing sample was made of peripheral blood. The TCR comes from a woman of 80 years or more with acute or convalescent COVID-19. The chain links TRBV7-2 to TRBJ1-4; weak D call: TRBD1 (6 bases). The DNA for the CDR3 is TGTGCCAGCAGCTTAAGCGCGCAGGGGAACGAAAAACTGTTTTTT. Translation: CASSLSAQGNEKLFF.